This T cell receptor beta chain stems from a study of human T cells and chemical hapten exposure. Time point here: pre-sensitization, week 0. Treatment: therapeutic diphenylcyclopropenone sensitization with weekly scalp DPC. This clonotype was detected only a few times. A single record per CDR3 protein comes from TCRdb applying MiXCR to the RACE reads. The data show roughly 38,000 distinct CDR3 sequences, with 6.5% to 8% seen just once and over 1% held by the top ten. The origin of this receptor is a woman between 50 and 59 years old with alopecia areata. Some clones in this sample may be carry-over from other donors' samples. The specimen was whole blood, collected in connection with sensitization to the hapten diphenylcyclopropenone (DPC).

CDR3 amino acids: CSVTGGVNIQYF. CDR3 coding DNA: TGCAGCGTTACAGGGGGCGTTAACATTCAGTACTTC. V usage is TRBV29-1 and J usage is TRBJ2-4, with 9 nucleotides matching TRBD1. Germline CDR1 reads SQVTM; CDR2 reads ANQGSEA. This CDR3 is 12 amino acids long. J was trimmed by 7 bases and V by 5 bases; bases with no gene match: 3.